This entry lists 11 T cell receptor beta chains sequenced from one sample in a study of blood T cell repertoires in COVID-19. Generated by immunoSEQ multiplex PCR, the TCRdb table keeps only in-frame clones and is missing some. Among about 160,000 clones listed, 75% to 90% were seen once. The sequencing input was peripheral blood. Receptors were obtained from an elderly man with acute or convalescent COVID-19.

The chain links TRBV15 to TRBJ2-1; D might be TRBD2 (5 bases). Germline CDR1 is LNHNV and CDR2 is YYDKDF (reference sequence). V was shortened by 7 bases and J by 11 bases, with 15 bases between the two germline ends. The CDR3 extends over 12 amino acids. This CDR3 is CATKNPTGKQFF. The CDR3 DNA reads as TGTGCCACCAAAAACCCGACGGGAAAGCAGTTCTTC.

The chain has TRBV11-2 and TRBJ1-1; no firm D call. Trimming left V 3 bases short and J 6 bases short, with 11 bases between. The germline CDR1 and CDR2 sequences are SGHAT and FQNNGV. The CDR3 is 13 amino acids. For the CDR3, the DNA is TGTGCCAGCAGCTTTTCGGGTTTTTCTGAAGCTTTCTTT. The encoded protein is CASSFSGFSEAFF. The entire variable domain, with the rest obtained from reference TRBV11-2 and TRBJ1-1, is as follows: EAGVAQSPRYKIIEKRQSVAFWCNPISGHATLYWYQQILGQGPKLLIQFQNNGVVDDSQLPKDRFSAERLKGVDSTLKIQPAKLEDSAVYLCASSFSGFSEAFFGQGTRLTVV.

This chain uses TRBV6-2 or TRBV6-3 with TRBJ2-1; 15 positions agree with TRBD2. This CDR3 comprises 17 residues. The J segment lost 6 bases and the V segment lost 6 bases, leaving 9 bases of the junction unmatched. Germline CDR1 is MNHEY and CDR2 is SVGEGT. The CDR3 DNA is TGTGCCAGCAGCAAGGGGACTAGCGGGAGGAGAGTCAATGAGCAGTTCTTC. The encoded protein is CASSKGTSGRRVNEQFF.

The gene calls are TRBV28 and TRBJ2-7, with D possibly TRBD2 on 6 matching bases. Germline V CDR1 and CDR2: MDHEN, SYDVKM. V was pared by 3 bases and J by 10 bases, with 19 bases between. There are 14 residues in the CDR3. The CDR3 is CASSFGRSGGEQYF. CDR3 DNA: TGTGCCAGCAGTTTCGGCAGGTCAGGAGGGGAACAGTACTTC.

This chain links TRBV4-1 with TRBJ1-1; D is ambiguous. The germline gives CDR1 MGHRA, CDR2 YSYEKL. This CDR3 region has 14 residues. The germline V and J ends were trimmed by 1 base and 0 bases, with 6 bases remaining between them. CDR3 protein: CASSQVSLNTEAFF. CDR3 nucleotides: TGCGCCAGCAGCCAAGTCAGTTTGAACACTGAAGCTTTCTTT.

This sequence joins TRBV2 and TRBJ1-4, with D possibly TRBD1 on 6 matching bases. There are 15 residues in the CDR3. Germline V gene data show CDR1 as SNHLY and CDR2 as FYNNEI. V was cut by 7 bases and J by 5 bases, with 17 bases left in between. CDR3: CASTGQGLSNEKLFF. Written as DNA, the CDR3 is TGTGCCAGCACCGGTCAGGGGTTATCGAATGAAAAACTGTTTTTT.

This clone was seen once. The chain recombines TRBV2 with TRBJ1-2; 8 bases align to TRBD1. Germline values: CDR1 SNHLY, CDR2 FYNNEI. The V segment lost 6 bases and the J segment 4 bases; nucleotides outside the gene matches: 10. The CDR3 length is 15 residues. This CDR3 reads CASRMTGATVYGYTF. CDR3 nucleotides: TGTGCCAGCAGGATGACAGGGGCAACCGTCTATGGCTACACCTTC.

The chain combines TRBV28 with TRBJ1-1, with D unclear. Trimming left V 6 bases short and J 1 base short, with 9 bases between. Germline CDR1 MDHEN, CDR2 SYDVKM. The CDR3 runs 13 residues. The CDR3 here is CASRRTQNTEAFF. The CDR3, as DNA: TGTGCCAGCAGGAGAACCCAGAACACTGAAGCTTTCTTT.

This chain joins TRBV19 and TRBJ2-1; D may be TRBD2 (5 bases). The germline V gene has CDR1 LNHDA and CDR2 SQIVND (reference sequence). The CDR3 runs 16 residues. Trimming took 0 bases from V and 4 from J, leaving 13 bases between them. This CDR3 reads CASSIERRLQYNEQFF. The CDR3 nucleotides are TGTGCCAGTAGTATAGAAAGGAGACTACAGTACAATGAGCAGTTCTTC.

The chain couples TRBV6-1 to TRBJ1-5; 11 nucleotides agree with TRBD1. In germline, CDR1 is MNHNS, CDR2 SASEGT. The V gene end was trimmed by 2 bases and the J gene end by 5 bases; junction bases not matched to a gene: 5. CDR3 length equals 16 residues. CDR3 nucleotides: TGTGCCAGCAGTGAACGTGGACAGGGGGCTTATCAGCCCCAGCATTTT. Amino acids: CASSERGQGAYQPQHF.

This clone was observed a handful of times. The V and J genes are TRBV21-1 and TRBJ2-3; whether TRBD2, the table's D call, matches the DNA was not checked. TRBV21-1 is an annotated pseudogene. The CDR3 is 17 residues long. CDR3 in DNA: TGTGCCAGCAGCGTCCGAGGGCGGGAGGCCCTCACAGATACGCAGTATTTT. Protein product: CASSVRGREALTDTQYF.